A single sample gave rise to the 30 T cell receptor beta chains below, sequenced in a study of blood T cell repertoires in COVID-19. Measured with immunoSEQ multiplex PCR; TCRdb has only the in-frame clones, and not every one. The sample lists about 38,000 clones, approximately 86% seen once, with 7.2% in the top ten. The sequencing input was peripheral blood. These receptors all stem from a human donor in a cohort sampled during active COVID-19.

This sequence joins TRBV4-2 and TRBJ2-1; the match to TRBD2 covers 11 bases. J was trimmed by 5 bases and V by 4 bases; bases with no gene match: 10. The V gene's germline CDR1 is LGHNA and CDR2 YNFKEQ. The CDR3 length is 17 residues. CDR3 sequence (DNA): TGTGCCAGCAGCCGTCAAGCGACTAGCGGGGCTGACAATGAGCAGTTCTTC. This encodes CASSRQATSGADNEQFF.

The chain employs TRBV7-8 and TRBJ1-2, with 8 bases that match TRBD1. The CDR3 is 18 amino acids. Germline CDR1 and CDR2: SGHVS and FQNEAQ. The V segment lost 5 bases and the J segment 4 bases; nucleotides outside the gene matches: 18. The DNA of the CDR3 is TGTGCCAGCAGCGTGACCGCATTGACAGGGGATAAGTCCTATGGCTACACCTTC. Protein sequence: CASSVTALTGDKSYGYTF.

V and J are TRBV2 and TRBJ2-7; D may be TRBD2 (5 bases). The length of the CDR3 is 14 residues. Germline-derived CDR1 and CDR2 are SNHLY and FYNNEI. Trimming left V 6 bases short and J 1 base short, with 13 bases between. DNA of the CDR3: TGTGCCAGCAGAGACGGGGTACTATCCTACGAGCAGTACTTC. Translating gives CASRDGVLSYEQYF.

This clone was detected only once. The chain carries TRBV7-2 and TRBJ2-1; D gene uncertain. CDR1 and CDR2 (germline): SGHTA, FQGNSA. The CDR3 runs 14 residues. V was clipped by 5 bases and J by 3 bases, with 11 bases between them. The CDR3 region has the DNA TGTGCCAGCAGCCCAACGACAAACTACAATGAGCAGTTCTTC. This sequence encodes CASSPTTNYNEQFF.

V is TRBV4-2 and J is TRBJ1-1; a possible D gene is TRBD1 (5 bases). CDR1 is LGHNA and CDR2 is YNFKEQ in the germline V gene. The CDR3 extends over 15 amino acids. With 0 bases removed from V and 7 bases from J, the gap between germline ends came to 15 bases. The CDR3 loop reads CASSQDNGGSVEAFF. The CDR3 DNA sequence: TGTGCCAGCAGCCAAGATAACGGGGGGAGTGTTGAAGCTTTCTTT.

The rearrangement uses TRBV6-2 or TRBV6-3 and TRBJ2-1, with 12 bases matching TRBD1. The germline V gene encodes CDR1 MNHEY and CDR2 SVGEGT. V trimming: 2 bases; J trimming: 8 bases; junction bases outside the gene matches: 10. This CDR3 has 17 amino acids. The CDR3 DNA follows: TGTGCCAGCAGTTACCTCGGTCCCGGGACAGGGGGCGATGAGCAGTTCTTC. Amino acids: CASSYLGPGTGGDEQFF.

This chain links TRBV2 with TRBJ1-1; the D gene is possibly TRBD1 (6 bases). V lost 6 bases and J 3 bases, leaving 11 bases between the germline ends. The CDR3 consists of 13 residues. Germline V lookup: CDR1 SNHLY, CDR2 FYNNEI. CDR3 in amino acids: CASSPRGYTEAFF. CDR3 in DNA: TGTGCCAGCAGCCCCAGGGGATACACTGAAGCTTTCTTT.

This clone is a singleton in its sample. The chain has TRBV18 and TRBJ2-5; no reliable D call. Per germline, CDR1 KGHSH and CDR2 LQKENI. The CDR3 length is 13 residues. V was pared by 2 bases and J by 0 bases, with 4 bases between. CDR3 sequence reads: CASSPEYQETQYF. For the CDR3, the DNA is TGTGCCAGCTCACCAGAGTACCAAGAGACCCAGTACTTC.

This clone was seen a single time. The chain recombines TRBV10-2 with TRBJ1-2; unclear D gene. Germline CDR1 WSHSY, CDR2 SAAADI. V dropped 7 bases and J dropped 6 bases, with 12 bases sitting between them. CDR3 length equals 12 residues. CDR3 sequence: CASTGELHGYTF. In DNA form, the CDR3 reads TGCGCCAGCACCGGGGAGCTCCATGGCTACACCTTC.

This clone was detected only once. This chain joins TRBV2 and TRBJ1-2; 7 bases line up with TRBD1. The V segment lost 9 bases and the J segment 4 bases; nucleotides outside the gene matches: 5. This CDR3 contains 12 residues. Germline V CDR1 and CDR2: SNHLY, FYNNEI. The DNA for the CDR3 is TGTGCCAGATCGCGGGACAGCTATGGCTACACCTTC. This codes for CARSRDSYGYTF.

V gene TRBV19 combines with J gene TRBJ1-5; TRBD1 might be the D (6 bases). The CDR3 runs to 13 residues. Trimming pared 1 base from V and 6 bases from J, leaving 7 bases between. CDR1 and CDR2 from the germline V gene are LNHDA and SQIVND (reference sequence). The CDR3 DNA sequence: TGTGCCAGTAGTATAGTAGGGGGTCAGCCCCAGCATTTT. Translating gives CASSIVGGQPQHF.

The chain uses TRBV28 and TRBJ1-4; tentative D call: TRBD1 (5 bases). V was shortened by 4 bases and J by 3 bases, with 21 bases between the two germline ends. CDR1 and CDR2 from the germline V gene are MDHEN and SYDVKM. The CDR3 runs 18 residues. CDR3 sequence reads: CASSYARDGVTANEKLFF. Here the CDR3 DNA reads TGTGCCAGCAGTTACGCCAGGGATGGGGTGACGGCTAATGAAAAACTGTTTTTT.

The V call is TRBV19, the J call TRBJ2-5; 10 bases match TRBD2. V was clipped by 5 bases and J by 4 bases; unmatched bases: 7. This CDR3 has 15 amino acids. Germline-derived CDR1 and CDR2 are LNHDA and SQIVND (reference sequence). DNA of the CDR3: TGTGCCAGTAGTCCAGGACTAGCGGTGGCAGAGACCCAGTACTTC. Translated: CASSPGLAVAETQYF.

This chain joins TRBV5-6 and TRBJ1-1; unclear D gene. Per the germline V gene, CDR1 is SGHDT and CDR2 is YYEEEE. This CDR3 is 11 amino acids long. V lost 0 bases and J lost 10, with 7 bases in between. The DNA for the CDR3 is TGTGCCAGCAGCTTGGGAGGGCGAGCTTTCTTT. Protein product: CASSLGGRAFF.

The chain employs TRBV7-8 and TRBJ2-3; no definite D call. Germline V lookup: CDR1 SGHVS, CDR2 FQNEAQ. There are 18 residues in the CDR3. Trimming took off 3 bases at V and 4 bases at J, with 23 bases between the two ends. CDR3 in amino acids: CASSFGLMGYRSPDTQYF. The CDR3 DNA sequence: TGTGCCAGCAGCTTCGGTTTGATGGGCTACCGAAGCCCAGATACGCAGTATTTT.

V usage is TRBV7-8 and J usage is TRBJ2-3; 7 nucleotides agree with TRBD1. With 5 bases clipped from V and 3 bases from J, the junction kept 5 bases outside the gene matches. Germline loops: CDR1 SGHVS, CDR2 FQNEAQ. The length of the CDR3 is 14 residues. In nucleotides, the CDR3 is TGTGCCAGCAGCCCTGGGACAGTGACAGATACGCAGTATTTT. Amino acid sequence: CASSPGTVTDTQYF.

This sequence joins TRBV5-6 and TRBJ1-2; D is ambiguous. The CDR3 runs to 14 residues. V was cut by 2 bases and J by 1 base, with 9 bases left in between. The germline gives CDR1 SGHDT, CDR2 YYEEEE. CDR3 bases: TGTGCCAGCAGCTTTAATCGACATAACTATGGCTACACCTTC. It encodes CASSFNRHNYGYTF.

This rearrangement joins TRBV3-1 (or the pseudogene TRBV3-2) to TRBJ1-1, with TRBD1 as a possible D gene (6 bases). The CDR3 runs to 15 residues. Trimming pared 2 bases from V and 5 bases from J, leaving 15 bases between. Germline values: CDR1 LGHDT, CDR2 YNNKEL (reference sequence). CDR3 amino acids: CASSQPSRGTTEAFF. CDR3 bases: TGTGCCAGCAGCCAACCGTCAAGGGGGACGACTGAAGCTTTCTTT.

This rearrangement joins TRBV15 to TRBJ1-4; no clear D gene. V was clipped by 0 bases and J by 4 bases, with 9 bases between them. Looked up from germline, CDR1 is LNHNV and CDR2 is YYDKDF (reference sequence). CDR3 length equals 15 residues. This chain's CDR3 is CATSRDYKHNEKLFF. The CDR3 coding sequence is TGTGCCACCAGCAGAGATTATAAGCATAATGAAAAACTGTTTTTT.

This clone was counted only a few times. The J gene is TRBJ2-1, the V gene TRBV5-1, with D possibly TRBD2 on 5 matching bases. V was cut by 0 bases and J by 8 bases, with 9 bases left in between. The CDR3 is 13 residues long. Germline V CDR1 and CDR2: SGHRS, YFSETQ. The CDR3 sequence is CASSLGGFDEQFF. CDR3 nucleotide sequence: TGCGCCAGCAGCTTGGGAGGGTTCGATGAGCAGTTCTTC.

This chain joins TRBV7-8 and TRBJ2-7, with 15 bases matching TRBD2. V lost 5 bases and J lost 4; bases outside the gene matches: 6. Germline values: CDR1 SGHVS, CDR2 FQNEAQ. The CDR3 totals 16 residues. This CDR3 reads CASSRTSGRAGYEQYF. The CDR3 DNA reads as TGTGCCAGCAGCCGGACTAGCGGGAGGGCCGGGTACGAGCAGTACTTC. Drawing the rest from reference TRBV7-8 and TRBJ2-7, the complete variable domain is GAGVSQSPRYKVAKRGQDVALRCDPISGHVSLFWYQQALGQGPEFLTYFQNEAQLDKSGLPSDRFFAERPEGSVSTLKIQRTQQEDSAVYLCASSRTSGRAGYEQYFGPGTRLTVT.

This clone was picked up one time. This chain connects TRBV7-2 to TRBJ2-7, with 8 bases that match TRBD1. Germline V gene sequence: CDR1 SGHTA, CDR2 FQGNSA. V lost 5 bases to trimming and J lost 3 bases; unmatched junction nucleotides: 3. The CDR3 consists of 13 residues. The CDR3: CASSRDRYYEQYF. The CDR3 DNA reads as TGTGCCAGCAGCCGGGACAGGTACTACGAGCAGTACTTC.

The J gene is TRBJ1-2, the V gene TRBV7-9; the D gene is possibly TRBD1 (5 bases). Trimming removed 3 bases from V and 2 bases from J, with 10 bases in between. Germline-derived CDR1 and CDR2 are SEHNR and FQNEAQ (reference sequence). The CDR3 is 14 residues long. DNA for the CDR3: TGTGCCAGCAGCTTGGGAGGGGTCAACTATGGCTACACCTTC. This gives the protein CASSLGGVNYGYTF.

This chain links TRBV10-3 with TRBJ2-1; 7 bases align to TRBD2. The CDR3 loop spans 15 amino acids. Germline V CDR1 and CDR2: ENHRY, SYGVKD. After removal of 6 bases from V and 0 bases from J, the junction contained 5 bases not matched to a gene. The CDR3 DNA reads as TGTGCCATCAGCCGTACTAGCGTCTCCTACAATGAGCAGTTCTTC. Translating it yields CAISRTSVSYNEQFF.

The rearrangement links TRBV5-5 to TRBJ1-4; D not resolved. The germline CDR1 and CDR2 sequences are SGHKS and YYEKEE (reference sequence). The CDR3 totals 17 residues. The ends were cut back, 2 bases at V and 0 bases at J, with 14 bases in the middle. As DNA, the CDR3 is TGTGCCAGCAGCTTTATCTTACAAAACCCAACTAATGAAAAACTGTTTTTT. Encoded protein: CASSFILQNPTNEKLFF. Complete variable domain (other parts from reference TRBV5-5 and TRBJ1-4): DAGVTQSPTHLIKTRGQQVTLRCSPISGHKSVSWYQQVLGQGPQFIFQYYEKEERGRGNFPDRFSARQFPNYSSELNVNALLLGDSALYLCASSFILQNPTNEKLFFGSGTQLSVL.

The genes are TRBV6-4 and TRBJ2-5, with D perhaps TRBD1 (5 bases). From germline, CDR1 is MRHNA and CDR2 SNTAGT. CDR3 length: 14 residues. V shed 5 bases and J shed 1 base, with 11 bases lying between them. The CDR3, as DNA: TGTGCCAGCAGTCGCCAGGGTGGCCAAGAGACCCAGTACTTC. This translates into CASSRQGGQETQYF.

The V and J genes are TRBV19 and TRBJ1-6; TRBD1 might be the D (6 bases). The CDR3 contains 17 residues. V lost 4 bases, J lost 8 bases, and 21 bases lay in between. Germline lookup yields CDR1 LNHDA and CDR2 SQIVND (reference sequence). CDR3 loop: CASSSSPRGFQDSPLHF. CDR3 DNA sequence: TGTGCCAGTAGTAGTTCCCCCAGGGGTTTTCAGGATTCACCCCTCCACTTT. The variable domain in full, completed from reference TRBV19 and TRBJ1-6, reads DGGITQSPKYLFRKEGQNVTLSCEQNLNHDAMYWYRQDPGQGLRLIYYSQIVNDFQKGDIAEGYSVSREKKESFPLTVTSAQKNPTAFYLCASSSSPRGFQDSPLHFGNGTRLTVT.

V gene TRBV6-4 combines with J gene TRBJ2-3, with 8 nucleotides matching TRBD2. The V gene end was trimmed by 5 bases and the J gene end by 4 bases; junction bases not matched to a gene: 17. Germline V gene data show CDR1 as MRHNA and CDR2 as SNTAGT. The CDR3 consists of 18 residues. CDR3 sequence: CASSPPDLPREVSDTQYF. The CDR3 DNA sequence: TGTGCCAGCAGTCCCCCCGACCTCCCGCGGGAGGTTTCAGATACGCAGTATTTT.

The chain couples TRBV27 to TRBJ2-1; 7 bases align to TRBD1. The V and J ends lost 5 bases and 4 bases, in that order; junction bases with no gene match: 8. This CDR3 contains 15 residues. Germline CDR1 is MNHEY and CDR2 is SMNVEV (reference sequence). Here the CDR3 reads CASSPGQPSYNEQFF. CDR3 nucleotide sequence: TGTGCCAGCAGTCCGGGACAGCCATCATACAATGAGCAGTTCTTC.

The chain joins TRBV29-1 to TRBJ2-3, with D maybe TRBD1 (5 bases). Germline assignment: CDR1 SQVTM and CDR2 ANQGSEA. The CDR3 contains 13 residues. Trimming removed 7 bases at V and 1 base at J, with 12 bases between. CDR3 nucleotides: TGCAGCGGTGCCAGGGATCGCACAGATACGCAGTATTTT. It translates to CSGARDRTDTQYF.